This T cell receptor (beta chain) comes out of a study of siplizumab effects on memory and regulatory T cells. Note on this clone: Its antigen is not known.

Sequencing was performed with immunoSEQ multiplex PCR; in TCRdb, only in-frame clones are kept and a portion is missing. The table shows about 100,000 clones, with 91% occurring only once. Findings and limits, study-wide: The alloresponse seemed to draw substantially on naive T cells, which appeared more diverse than memory cells. A mean of approximately 69% of mappable alloreactive CD4+ clones were Treg-derived with siplizumab, compared with about 27% in controls.

Trimming removed 1 base from V and 5 bases from J, with 6 bases in between. The CDR3 spans 13 residues. CDR1 and CDR2 (germline): KGHSH, LQKENI. The clonotype originates from a human donor in good health. Some clones in this sample may be carry-over from other donors' samples. The sequenced material came from CD4+ T cells sorted from blood. V is TRBV18 and J is TRBJ2-1, with TRBD1 as a possible D gene (5 bases). The CDR3 here is CASSPLTDNEQFF. The CDR3 DNA is TGTGCCAGCTCACCACTGACAGACAATGAGCAGTTCTTC.